This T cell receptor (beta chain) was found in a study of CD8+CD57+ T cells in acquired aplastic anemia. The V gene lost 3 bases and the J gene lost 0 bases, with 6 bases spanning the gap. Germline V gene lookup returns CDR1 SNHLY and CDR2 FYNNEI. This CDR3 spans 13 amino acids. TCR beta VDJ and CDR3 profiling used genomic DNA as template. One entry per CDR3 protein results from TCRdb running MiXCR on the reads. The profile shows 150,000 to 200,000 distinct CDR3 sequences, less than 65% of them singletons. V is TRBV2 and J is TRBJ2-7; D gene ambiguous. Sequenced material: sorted CD4+, CD8+, or CD8+CD57+ T cells (not recorded which) from PBMCs. The TCR sequence derives from a human donor with severe aplastic anemia or a healthy control (not recorded which). CDR3 sequence: CASSDPSSYEQYF. The CDR3 DNA is TGTGCCAGCAGTGATCCTAGCTCCTACGAGCAGTACTTC.